The 12 T cell receptor beta chains below come from one sample, sequenced in a study of blood T cell repertoires in COVID-19. Produced via immunoSEQ multiplex PCR; TCRdb's table is partial and in-frame only. The profile shows about 200,000 clones, approximately 84% of them singletons. Sequencing was carried out using peripheral blood. The receptors were gathered from a man in his forties or fifties with acute or convalescent COVID-19.

The sample holds a few counts of this clone. J is TRBJ2-7 and V is TRBV6-5; a possible D gene is TRBD2 (6 bases). Between the trimmed V and J ends, which lost 7 bases and 2 bases, there was a span of 12 bases. Germline-derived CDR1 and CDR2 are MNHEY and SVGAGI. CDR3 length: 13 amino acids. DNA of the CDR3: TGTGCCAGCACGGCAGCGGGCGCCTACGAGCAGTACTTC. Translating gives CASTAAGAYEQYF.

CDR3 nucleotide sequence: TGTGCCAGCAGTTCCCCCGGTAGCACAGATACGCAGTATTTT. Amino acids: CASSSPGSTDTQYF. The chain has TRBV6-5 and TRBJ2-3; D is undetermined. Trimming removed 4 bases at V and 0 bases at J, with 8 bases between. The CDR3 totals 14 residues. Germline-derived CDR1 and CDR2 are MNHEY and SVGAGI.

The V and J genes are TRBV19 and TRBJ1-2; 7 positions match TRBD1. The junction had 8 bases not matched to a gene; V was cut back by 3 bases and J by 7 bases. The CDR3 runs 14 residues. The germline gives CDR1 LNHDA, CDR2 SQIVND (reference sequence). The CDR3 spells CASSMDRSLFGYTF. CDR3 nucleotides: TGTGCCAGTAGTATGGACAGGAGTCTGTTTGGCTACACCTTC.

V and J are TRBV3-1 (or the pseudogene TRBV3-2) and TRBJ1-4, with 7 bases aligning to TRBD1. V lost 4 bases and J lost 0; bases outside the gene matches: 5. Germline loops: CDR1 LGHDT, CDR2 YNNKEL (reference sequence). This CDR3 has 16 amino acids. CDR3 nucleotide sequence: TGTGCCAGCAGCCCCCACGGGACAGCAACTAATGAAAAACTGTTTTTT. Its translation is CASSPHGTATNEKLFF.

The chain carries TRBV5-5 and TRBJ2-5; D might be TRBD1 (6 bases). Germline V lookup: CDR1 SGHKS, CDR2 YYEKEE (reference sequence). This CDR3 comprises 14 residues. Trimming left V 0 bases short and J 3 bases short, with 9 bases between. In DNA, the CDR3 is TGTGCCAGCAGCTTGGGGGACAACGAAGAGACCCAGTACTTC. It is translated as CASSLGDNEETQYF.

The chain couples TRBV5-6 to TRBJ1-1, with TRBD1 identical over 9 bases. The CDR3 loop spans 14 amino acids. The V segment lost 0 bases and the J segment 6 bases; nucleotides outside the gene matches: 3. Germline V gene data show CDR1 as SGHDT and CDR2 as YYEEEE. The chain's CDR3 is CASSLGDRVSEAFF. The CDR3 DNA reads as TGTGCCAGCAGCTTGGGGGACAGGGTTTCTGAAGCTTTCTTT. The variable domain in full, with the rest retrieved from reference TRBV5-6 and TRBJ1-1, is DAGVTQSPTHLIKTRGQQVTLRCSPKSGHDTVSWYQQALGQGPQFIFQYYEEEERQRGNFPDRFSGHQFPNYSSELNVNALLLGDSALYLCASSLGDRVSEAFFGQGTRLTVV.

This clone was picked up a small number of times. This rearrangement joins TRBV12-3 or TRBV12-4 to TRBJ1-2; TRBD1 might be the D (5 bases). The CDR3 is 13 amino acids. V was cut by 5 bases and J by 2 bases, with 9 bases left in between. The CDR3 nucleotides read TGTGCCAGCAGTCCGGACAAGAACTATGGCTACACCTTC. The encoded protein is CASSPDKNYGYTF.

The chain employs TRBV6-5 and TRBJ2-1, with 8 bases identical to TRBD2. V shed 0 bases, J shed 3 bases, and the junction held 4 bases outside the gene matches. The CDR3 is 16 amino acids. Per germline, CDR1 MNHEY and CDR2 SVGAGI. The CDR3: CASSYSVSGDYNEQFF. Here the CDR3 DNA reads TGTGCCAGCAGTTACTCGGTTAGCGGGGACTACAATGAGCAGTTCTTC.

The chain carries TRBV7-6 and TRBJ2-7; D possibly corresponds to TRBD2 (6 bases). The CDR3 totals 15 residues. Germline V lookup: CDR1 SGHVS, CDR2 FNYEAQ. The ends were cut back, 5 bases at V and 4 bases at J, with 18 bases in the middle. The CDR3 reads CASSPLGLSAYEQYF. The DNA of the CDR3 is TGTGCCAGCAGCCCCCTGGGACTTTCCGCATACGAGCAGTACTTC.

V gene TRBV6-5 combines with J gene TRBJ1-2; TRBD1 agrees at 9 bases. The V segment lost 6 bases and the J segment 3 bases; nucleotides outside the gene matches: 8. The CDR3 contains 15 residues. CDR1 is MNHEY and CDR2 is SVGAGI in the germline V gene. The CDR3 protein is CASRWPGTGYYGYTF. Written as DNA, the CDR3 is TGTGCCAGCAGATGGCCGGGGACAGGGTACTATGGCTACACCTTC.

Only one count was recorded for this clone. The rearrangement joins TRBV6-1 to TRBJ1-6; no firm D call. Germline-derived CDR1 and CDR2 are MNHNS and SASEGT. With 3 bases removed from V and 9 bases from J, the gap between germline ends came to 6 bases. The CDR3 contains 12 residues. The CDR3 nucleotides read TGTGCCAGCAGTGATTTCAGTTCACCCCTCCACTTT. Protein product: CASSDFSSPLHF.

The rearrangement uses TRBV5-1 and TRBJ2-5, with D hard to call. The CDR3 contains 14 residues. V was trimmed by 6 bases and J by 4 bases, leaving 16 bases between them. Germline V gives CDR1 SGHRS, CDR2 YFSETQ. The CDR3 nucleotides read TGCGCCAGCAAGCCCGAGCCCCTTACAGAGACCCAGTACTTC. Residues: CASKPEPLTETQYF.